The 17 T cell receptor beta chains given below trace back to one sample, sequenced in a study of T cell clonality in common variable immunodeficiency. Data came from immunoSEQ multiplex PCR; TCRdb stores just in-frame clones and leaves some out. The specimen has about 39,000 clones, none found just once. Sequencing was performed on peripheral blood mononuclear cells. The receptors were sampled from a person aged 18 to 75 in good health.

This clone has ten or more counts. The CDR3 DNA, read in part, is TGTGCCAGCAGTGACGAAGCGGGAGAAGCAGATACG. Translating gives CASSDEAGEADT. From start to end, the CDR3 is CASSDEAGEADTQYF. The chain joins TRBV6-4 to TRBJ2-3, with TRBD2 matching over 8 bases. The read finishes 3 residues shy of the CDR3 end, and the germline J gene is used to complete it. Germline CDR1 is MRHNA and CDR2 is SNTAGT. The V segment lost 2 bases and the J segment 4 bases; nucleotides outside the gene matches: 5. This CDR3 spans 15 amino acids.

This clone was counted a few times. This could be a read error, since a much larger clone is one nucleotide away. The read finishes 3 residues shy of the CDR3 end, and the germline J gene is used to complete it. The chain uses TRBV2 and TRBJ2-3; weak D call: TRBD1 (5 bases). There are 15 residues in the CDR3. Germline V gene data show CDR1 as SNHLY and CDR2 as FYNNEI. The DNA read from the CDR3 is TGTGCCAGCAGTGAAGGTCAGGGTCTCTATCAGCCG. Translating gives CASSEGQGLYQP. The whole CDR3 protein is CASSEGQGLYQPQYF.

This clone came up many times. Read sequence stops 3 residues before the CDR3 end, and the germline J gene provides the missing end. The chain combines TRBV2 with TRBJ2-2; 8 positions agree with TRBD1. CDR1 is SNHLY, CDR2 FYNNEI, per germline. CDR3 length equals 15 residues. The junction had 5 bases not matched to a gene; V was cut back by 5 bases and J by 3 bases. The CDR3 loop reads CASSPDRGYTGELFF. The covered CDR3 bases are TGTGCCAGCAGTCCCGACAGGGGATACACCGGGGAG.

In its sample, this clone was seen a few times. From the germline J gene comes the end of the CDR3, since the read stops 3 residues before it. The chain links TRBV7-2 to TRBJ1-6; 7 nucleotides line up with TRBD1. CDR1 and CDR2 from the germline V gene are SGHTA and FQGNSA. V shed 5 bases and J 9 bases; nucleotides not matched to a gene: 10. There are 15 residues in the CDR3. The CDR3 DNA, read in part, is TGTGCCAGCAGCCATGGGGCAGGGGGAGGTTCACCC. Its translation is CASSHGAGGGSP. The full CDR3 is CASSHGAGGGSPLHF.

This clone was seen ten or more times. The read terminates 3 residues ahead of where the CDR3 ends, so the germline J gene completes it. The chain couples TRBV20-1 to TRBJ2-1; 8 bases line up with TRBD2. The ends lost 1 base at V and 6 bases at J; junction bases unmatched: 5. Germline V gives CDR1 DFQATT, CDR2 SNEGSKA (reference sequence). This CDR3 has 14 amino acids. The CDR3 reads CSARGTSLSNEQFF. CDR3 bases read: TGCAGTGCTAGAGGGACTAGCCTTTCCAATGAG.

This clone occurred many times. The read halts 3 residues ahead of the CDR3 end, with the missing end drawn from the germline J gene. The V and J genes are TRBV5-1 and TRBJ2-7, with 9 bases lining up with TRBD2. The V gene's germline CDR1 is SGHRS and CDR2 YFSETQ. V was clipped by 4 bases and J by 0 bases; unmatched bases: 14. The length of the CDR3 is 18 residues. CDR3 bases read: TGCGCCAGCAGCGAGTCTATGACGGGACTAGCAAGCTCCTACGAG. This encodes CASSESMTGLASSYE. The whole CDR3 sequence is CASSESMTGLASSYEQYF. Together with reference TRBV5-1 and TRBJ2-7, the CDR3 gives the full variable domain: KAGVTQTPRYLIKTRGQQVTLSCSPISGHRSVSWYQQTPGQGLQFLFEYFSETQRNKGNFPGRFSGRQFSNSRSEMNVSTLELGDSALYLCASSESMTGLASSYEQYFGPGTRLTVT.

This clone was counted at least ten times. The CDR3 end is not reached by the read, which stops 3 residues before it; the germline J gene fills it in. The J gene is TRBJ1-2, the V gene TRBV24-1, with TRBD1 matching 7 bases. The CDR3 extends over 14 amino acids. V lost 5 bases to trimming and J lost 5 bases; unmatched junction nucleotides: 7. Germline V gene data show CDR1 as KGHDR and CDR2 as SFDVKD. The CDR3 bases that were read are TGTGCCACCAGTGGAGAAACAGGGGCGTATGGC. Protein: CATSGETGAYG. The full CDR3 reads CATSGETGAYGYTF.

Of note for this clone: Read sequence stops 3 residues before the CDR3 end, and the germline J gene provides the missing end. The chain carries TRBV2 and TRBJ1-2; D not resolved. The V gene's germline CDR1 is SNHLY and CDR2 FYNNEI. The CDR3 is 14 residues long. The CDR3 is CASSDLAGVWDYTF. CDR3 DNA (partial): TGTGCCAGCAGTGATTTAGCGGGAGTCTGGGAC. The variable domain in full, completed from reference TRBV2 and TRBJ1-2, reads EPEVTQTPSHQVTQMGQEVILRCVPISNHLYFYWYRQILGQKVEFLVSFYNNEISEKSEIFDDQFSVERPDGSNFTLKIRSTKLEDSAMYFCASSDLAGVWDYTFGSGTRLTVV.

In its sample, this clone was seen many times. The read ends 3 residues shy of where the CDR3 ends; the end is completed using the germline J gene. This sequence joins TRBV5-1 and TRBJ2-5; 9 nucleotides line up with TRBD1. The CDR3 runs to 16 residues. In germline, CDR1 is SGHRS, CDR2 YFSETQ. V dropped 3 bases and J dropped 3; count of bases not matched to a gene: 9. The sequenced CDR3 bases are TGCGCCAGCAGCTCGACAGGGGGAGTGGGGAAAGAGACC. Amino acid sequence: CASSSTGGVGKET. Given in full, the CDR3 is CASSSTGGVGKETQYF.

This clone was found many times. The read comes to an end 3 residues before the CDR3 does, leaving the germline J gene to fill in the end. The chain carries TRBV24-1 and TRBJ2-1; TRBD2 matches 11 bases. Germline CDR1 reads KGHDR; CDR2 reads SFDVKD. Trimming took 2 bases from V and 5 from J; bases not matched to a gene: 10. This CDR3 is 18 amino acids long. The CDR3 region is CATSDSRSSGRGNNEQFF. Incomplete CDR3 DNA: TGTGCCACCAGTGATTCCCGGAGTAGCGGGAGGGGAAACAATGAG.

This clone was seen at least ten times. The CDR3 is cut off 3 residues early in the read; its end comes from the germline J gene. The rearrangement uses TRBV11-3 and TRBJ2-5; 9 positions agree with TRBD2. Trimming took 3 bases from V and 6 from J; bases not matched to a gene: 8. Germline CDR1 and CDR2: SGHNT and YENEEA. The CDR3 is 15 amino acids. CDR3 protein: CASSLTSGALQTQYF. Partial CDR3 DNA: TGTGCCAGCAGCTTGACTAGCGGAGCCCTTCAGACC.

This clone was picked up many times. The read finishes 3 residues shy of the CDR3 end, and the germline J gene is used to complete it. The chain joins TRBV5-5 to TRBJ1-2; 9 positions match TRBD1. CDR3 length: 14 amino acids. Germline CDR1 reads SGHKS; CDR2 reads YYEKEE (reference sequence). The CDR3 bases that were read are TGTGCCAGCAGCGTGCGGGACAGGGTGGAAGGC. It yields the protein CASSVRDRVEG. The CDR3, in full, reads CASSVRDRVEGYTF.

This clone has at least ten counts. The read stops 3 residues short of the end of the CDR3; the missing end is completed from the germline J gene. The chain joins TRBV4-1 to TRBJ2-7; 8 bases map to TRBD1. The CDR3 extends over 14 amino acids. From germline, CDR1 is MGHRA and CDR2 YSYEKL. V was clipped by 4 bases and J by 1 base; unmatched bases: 3. Partial CDR3 DNA: TGCGCCAGCAGCCTCGGGACAGGATCCTACGAG. It translates to CASSLGTGSYE. The full CDR3 reads CASSLGTGSYEQYF.

This clone showed up just a few times. The read is 3 residues too short to cover the CDR3 end, so that end is filled in from the germline J gene. J is TRBJ2-1 and V is TRBV11-3; 7 nucleotides line up with TRBD2. The CDR3 totals 15 residues. Germline trimming cut 5 bases from V and 7 bases from J; bases unmatched to any gene: 11. Germline values: CDR1 SGHNT, CDR2 YENEEA. The sequenced CDR3 bases are TGTGCCAGCAGCCCAACCGGGACTATCCATAATGAG. Protein product: CASSPTGTIHNE. In full, the CDR3 is CASSPTGTIHNEQFF.

This clone was counted only a few times. From the germline J gene comes the end of the CDR3, since the read stops 3 residues before it. The chain couples TRBV7-2 to TRBJ1-3; no reliable D call. Trimming shortened V by 0 bases and J by 0 bases, and 6 bases separated the two germline ends. Germline values: CDR1 SGHTA, CDR2 FQGNSA. CDR3 size: 15 residues. The CDR3 bases that were read are TGTGCCAGCAGCTTAGCATCTACCTCTGGAAACACC. Its protein is CASSLASTSGNT. The entire CDR3 sequence reads CASSLASTSGNTIYF.

In its sample, this clone was seen many times. The CDR3 is CSTGQVNEQFF. The sequenced CDR3 bases are TGCAGCACGGGACAGGTCAATGAG. This rearrangement joins TRBV29-1 to TRBJ2-1; TRBD1 matches at 8 bases. The CDR3 goes on 3 residues after the read ends, and that part is filled in from the germline J gene. J lost 6 bases, V lost 8 bases, and 3 bases had no gene match. The CDR3 has 11 residues. Germline values: CDR1 SQVTM, CDR2 ANQGSEA.

This clone has at least ten counts. The read stops 3 residues short of the end of the CDR3; the missing end is completed from the germline J gene. This chain links TRBV2 with TRBJ1-6; tentative D call: TRBD1 (5 bases). The V and J ends lost 4 bases and 8 bases respectively, with 15 bases between them. Germline CDR1 SNHLY, CDR2 FYNNEI. This CDR3 is built from 15 residues. The CDR3 loop is CASSVPRAFYSPLHF. The CDR3 DNA, read in part, is TGTGCCAGCAGTGTCCCCAGGGCGTTTTATTCACCC.